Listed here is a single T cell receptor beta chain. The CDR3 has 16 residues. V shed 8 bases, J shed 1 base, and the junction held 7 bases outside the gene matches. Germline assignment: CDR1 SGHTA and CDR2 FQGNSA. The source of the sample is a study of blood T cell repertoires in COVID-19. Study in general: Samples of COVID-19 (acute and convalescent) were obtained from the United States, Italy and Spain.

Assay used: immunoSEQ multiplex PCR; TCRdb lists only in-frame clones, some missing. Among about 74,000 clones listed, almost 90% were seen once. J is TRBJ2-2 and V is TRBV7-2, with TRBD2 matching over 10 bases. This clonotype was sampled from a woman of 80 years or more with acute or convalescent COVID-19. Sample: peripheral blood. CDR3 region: CASGYTSGVNTGELFF. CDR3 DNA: TGTGCCAGCGGTTACACTAGCGGGGTGAACACCGGGGAGCTGTTTTTT.